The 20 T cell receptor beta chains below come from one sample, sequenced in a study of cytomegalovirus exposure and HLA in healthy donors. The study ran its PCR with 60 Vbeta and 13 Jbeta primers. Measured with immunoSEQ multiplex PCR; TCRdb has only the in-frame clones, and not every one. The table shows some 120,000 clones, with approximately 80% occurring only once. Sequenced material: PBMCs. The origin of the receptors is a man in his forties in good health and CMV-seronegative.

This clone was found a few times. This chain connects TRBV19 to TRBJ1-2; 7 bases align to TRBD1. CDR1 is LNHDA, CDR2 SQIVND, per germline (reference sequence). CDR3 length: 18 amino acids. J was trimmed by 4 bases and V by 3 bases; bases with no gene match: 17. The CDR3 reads CASSIGLGTTGRVYGYTF. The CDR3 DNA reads TGTGCCAGTAGTATTGGACTTGGGACGACAGGGCGGGTCTATGGCTACACCTTC. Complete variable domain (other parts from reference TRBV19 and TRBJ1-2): DGGITQSPKYLFRKEGQNVTLSCEQNLNHDAMYWYRQDPGQGLRLIYYSQIVNDFQKGDIAEGYSVSREKKESFPLTVTSAQKNPTAFYLCASSIGLGTTGRVYGYTFGSGTRLTVV.

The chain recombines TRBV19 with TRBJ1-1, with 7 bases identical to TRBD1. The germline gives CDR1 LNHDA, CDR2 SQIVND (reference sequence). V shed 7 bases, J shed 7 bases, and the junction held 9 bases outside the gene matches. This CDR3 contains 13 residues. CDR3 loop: CASNRGIIDEAFF. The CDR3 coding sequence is TGTGCCAGTAACAGGGGTATAATAGATGAAGCTTTCTTT.

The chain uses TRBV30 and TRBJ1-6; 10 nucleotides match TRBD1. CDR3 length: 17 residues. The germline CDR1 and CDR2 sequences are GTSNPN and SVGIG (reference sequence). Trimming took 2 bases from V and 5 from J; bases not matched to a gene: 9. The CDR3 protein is CAWSLQVGTGDNSPLHF. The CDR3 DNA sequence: TGTGCCTGGAGTCTTCAGGTCGGGACAGGGGATAATTCACCCCTCCACTTT. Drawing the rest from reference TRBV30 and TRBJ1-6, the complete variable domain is SQTIHQWPATLVQPVGSPLSLECTVEGTSNPNLYWYRQAAGRGLQLLFYSVGIGQISSEVPQNLSASRPQDRQFILSSKKLLLSDSGFYLCAWSLQVGTGDNSPLHFGNGTRLTVT.

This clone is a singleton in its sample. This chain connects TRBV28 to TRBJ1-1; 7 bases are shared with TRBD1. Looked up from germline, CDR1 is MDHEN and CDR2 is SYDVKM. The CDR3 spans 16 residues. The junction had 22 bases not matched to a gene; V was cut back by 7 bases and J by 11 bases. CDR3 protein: CASIRSYQGVSVGAFF. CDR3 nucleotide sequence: TGTGCCAGCATAAGGTCTTATCAGGGGGTGTCAGTCGGGGCTTTCTTT.

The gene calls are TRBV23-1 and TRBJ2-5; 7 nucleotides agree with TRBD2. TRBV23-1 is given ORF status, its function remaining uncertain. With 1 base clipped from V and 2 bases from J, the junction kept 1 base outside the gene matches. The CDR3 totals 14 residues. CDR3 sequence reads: CASSQWGGQETQYF. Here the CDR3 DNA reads TGCGCCAGCAGTCAATGGGGGGGGCAAGAGACCCAGTACTTC.

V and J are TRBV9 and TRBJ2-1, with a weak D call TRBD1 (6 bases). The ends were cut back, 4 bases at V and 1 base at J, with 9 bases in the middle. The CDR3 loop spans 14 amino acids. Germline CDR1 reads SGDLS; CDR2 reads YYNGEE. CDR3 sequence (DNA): TGTGCCAGCAGCCCCCAGGGGTCCTACAATGAGCAGTTCTTC. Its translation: CASSPQGSYNEQFF.

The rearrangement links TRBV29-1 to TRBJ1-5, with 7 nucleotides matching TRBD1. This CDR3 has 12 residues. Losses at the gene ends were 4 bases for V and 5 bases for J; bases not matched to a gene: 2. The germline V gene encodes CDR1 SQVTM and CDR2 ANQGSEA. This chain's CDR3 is CSVGDSHQPQHF. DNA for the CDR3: TGCAGCGTTGGGGACAGTCATCAGCCCCAGCATTTT.

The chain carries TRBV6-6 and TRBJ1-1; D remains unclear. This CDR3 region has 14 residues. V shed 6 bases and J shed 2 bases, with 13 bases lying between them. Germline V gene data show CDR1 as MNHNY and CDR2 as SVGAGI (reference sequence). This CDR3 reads CASRSTRVNTEAFF. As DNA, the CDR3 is TGTGCCAGCAGATCAACCCGAGTCAACACTGAAGCTTTCTTT.

DNA for the CDR3: TGCGCCAGCAGCTTGGACTTTGGGACAGGGGGCAATGAGCAGTTCTTC. Translating it yields CASSLDFGTGGNEQFF. This chain links TRBV5-1 with TRBJ2-1; 11 bases line up with TRBD1. The CDR3 sequence is 16 residues long. CDR1 SGHRS and CDR2 YFSETQ come from the germline V gene. After removal of 0 bases from V and 6 bases from J, the junction contained 5 bases not matched to a gene.

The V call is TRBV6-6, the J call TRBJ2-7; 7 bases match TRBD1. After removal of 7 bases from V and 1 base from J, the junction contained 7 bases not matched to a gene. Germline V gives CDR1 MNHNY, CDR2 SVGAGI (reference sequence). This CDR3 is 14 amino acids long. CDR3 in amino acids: CASKGTALSYEQYF. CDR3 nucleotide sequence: TGTGCCAGCAAAGGGACAGCCCTTTCCTACGAGCAGTACTTC.

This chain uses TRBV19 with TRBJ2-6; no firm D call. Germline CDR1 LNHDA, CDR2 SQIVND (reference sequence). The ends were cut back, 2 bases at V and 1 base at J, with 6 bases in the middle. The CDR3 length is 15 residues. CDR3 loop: CASSILDSGANVLTF. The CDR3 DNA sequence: TGTGCCAGTAGTATATTAGATTCTGGGGCCAACGTCCTGACTTTC.

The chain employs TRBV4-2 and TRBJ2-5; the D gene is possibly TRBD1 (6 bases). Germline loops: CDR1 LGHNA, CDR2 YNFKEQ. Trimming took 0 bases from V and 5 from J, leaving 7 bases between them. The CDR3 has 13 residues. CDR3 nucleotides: TGTGCCAGCAGCCAAGACCAGGGGGAGACCCAGTACTTC. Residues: CASSQDQGETQYF.

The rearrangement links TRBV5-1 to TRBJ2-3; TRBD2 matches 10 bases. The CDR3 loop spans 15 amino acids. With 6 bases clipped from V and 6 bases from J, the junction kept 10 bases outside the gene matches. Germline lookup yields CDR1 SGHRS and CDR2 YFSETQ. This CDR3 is CASTTALAGSDTQYF. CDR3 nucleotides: TGCGCCAGCACCACGGCACTAGCGGGATCTGATACGCAGTATTTT. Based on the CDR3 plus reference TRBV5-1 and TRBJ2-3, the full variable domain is KAGVTQTPRYLIKTRGQQVTLSCSPISGHRSVSWYQQTPGQGLQFLFEYFSETQRNKGNFPGRFSGRQFSNSRSEMNVSTLELGDSALYLCASTTALAGSDTQYFGPGTRLTVL.

The DNA of the CDR3 is TGTGCCAGCAGTTTCCTCACAGCGGGAACAGTAGCGGGTGAGCAGTTCTTC. Its protein is CASSFLTAGTVAGEQFF. The chain uses TRBV11-2 and TRBJ2-1; 7 positions agree with TRBD2. J lost 9 bases, V lost 6 bases, and 20 bases had no gene match. Per the germline V gene, CDR1 is SGHAT and CDR2 is FQNNGV. The CDR3 is 17 residues long.

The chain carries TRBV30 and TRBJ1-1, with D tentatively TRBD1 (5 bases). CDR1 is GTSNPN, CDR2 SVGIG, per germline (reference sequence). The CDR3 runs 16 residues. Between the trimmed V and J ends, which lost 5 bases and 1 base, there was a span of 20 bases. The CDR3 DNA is TGTGCCTGGTCTCTAGGGTCAGGGCAGAGGAACACTGAAGCTTTCTTT. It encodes CAWSLGSGQRNTEAFF.

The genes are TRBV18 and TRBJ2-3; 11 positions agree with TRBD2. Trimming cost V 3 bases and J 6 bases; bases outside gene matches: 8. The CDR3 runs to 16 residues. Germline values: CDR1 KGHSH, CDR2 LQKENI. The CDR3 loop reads CASSPDLAGGADTQYF. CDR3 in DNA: TGTGCCAGCTCACCGGACCTAGCGGGGGGTGCGGATACGCAGTATTTT.

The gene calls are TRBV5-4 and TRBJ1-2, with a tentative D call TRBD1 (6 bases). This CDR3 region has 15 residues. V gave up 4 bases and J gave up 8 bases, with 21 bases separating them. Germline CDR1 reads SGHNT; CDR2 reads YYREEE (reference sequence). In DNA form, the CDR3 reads TGTGCCAGCAGCCCCGACCAACAGGGCACCGGGGGCTACACCTTC. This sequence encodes CASSPDQQGTGGYTF.

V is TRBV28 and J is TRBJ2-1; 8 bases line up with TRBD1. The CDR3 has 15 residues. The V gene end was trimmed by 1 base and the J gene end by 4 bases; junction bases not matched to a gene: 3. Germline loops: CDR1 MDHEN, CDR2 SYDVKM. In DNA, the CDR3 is TGTGCCAGCAGTTTATCGGGGACAGGTTACAATGAGCAGTTCTTC. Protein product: CASSLSGTGYNEQFF.

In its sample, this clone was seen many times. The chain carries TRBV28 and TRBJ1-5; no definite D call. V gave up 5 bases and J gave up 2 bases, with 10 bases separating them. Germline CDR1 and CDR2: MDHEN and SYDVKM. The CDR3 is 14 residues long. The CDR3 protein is CASSGPSRNQPQHF. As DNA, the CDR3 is TGTGCCAGCAGTGGGCCCTCCCGCAATCAGCCCCAGCATTTT.

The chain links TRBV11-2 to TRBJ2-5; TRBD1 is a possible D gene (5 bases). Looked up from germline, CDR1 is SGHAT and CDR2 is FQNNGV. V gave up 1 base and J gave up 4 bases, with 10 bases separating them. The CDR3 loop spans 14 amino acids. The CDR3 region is CASSLGGAVETQYF. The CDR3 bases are TGTGCCAGCAGCTTAGGGGGCGCCGTAGAGACCCAGTACTTC.